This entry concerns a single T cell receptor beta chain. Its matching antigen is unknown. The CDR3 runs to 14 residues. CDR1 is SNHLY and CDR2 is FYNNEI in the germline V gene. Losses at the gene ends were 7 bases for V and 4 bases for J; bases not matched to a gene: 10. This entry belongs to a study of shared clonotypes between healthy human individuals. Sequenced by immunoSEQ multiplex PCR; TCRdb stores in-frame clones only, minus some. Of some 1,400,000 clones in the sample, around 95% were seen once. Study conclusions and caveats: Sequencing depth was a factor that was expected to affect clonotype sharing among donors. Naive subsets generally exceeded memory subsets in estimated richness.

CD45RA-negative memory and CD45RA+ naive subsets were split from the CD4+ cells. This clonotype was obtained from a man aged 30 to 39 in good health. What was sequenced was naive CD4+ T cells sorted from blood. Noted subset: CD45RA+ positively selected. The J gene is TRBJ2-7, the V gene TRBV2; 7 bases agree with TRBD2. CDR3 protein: CASTVHGEGYEQYF. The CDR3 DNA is TGTGCCAGCACGGTACACGGGGAGGGTTACGAGCAGTACTTC.